The 25 T cell receptor beta chains reported below all come from one sample, sequenced in a study of blood T cells in healthy people across ages. Primed by a sample-barcoded 5' primer and a J-beta primer mix, a second PCR proceeded for roughly 7 to 12 cycles. From the 5' RACE reads, TCRdb called clonotypes with MiXCR, one entry per CDR3 protein. The sample has hundreds of thousands of distinct CDR3 sequences, about half seen once. Sample: blood. These receptors all come from a woman aged 60 to 75 in good health.

In this sample, this clonotype turned up a few times. The chain recombines TRBV12-5 with TRBJ2-7; D not certain. The CDR3 extends over 13 amino acids. Germline CDR1 is LGHNT and CDR2 is FRNRAP. The V end lost 5 bases, the J end lost 2 bases, and 10 bases lay between the germline ends. The CDR3 DNA reads TGTGCTAGTGGTGTGGCTACTACCTACGAGCAGTACTTC. Translating it yields CASGVATTYEQYF.

This clonotype was seen more than once but under ten times. The V gene is TRBV20-1, the J gene TRBJ2-3, with 12 nucleotides matching TRBD2. The V gene end was trimmed by 1 base and the J gene end by 3 bases; junction bases not matched to a gene: 2. CDR3 length: 15 residues. Germline V gene data show CDR1 as DFQATT and CDR2 as SNEGSKA (reference sequence). This CDR3 reads CSARVGTSGTDTQYF. CDR3 nucleotides: TGCAGTGCTAGAGTGGGGACTAGCGGGACAGATACGCAGTATTTT.

The rearrangement joins TRBV27 to TRBJ1-2; D may be TRBD1 (5 bases). The germline V gene has CDR1 MNHEY and CDR2 SMNVEV (reference sequence). The CDR3 covers 15 residues. Trimming pared 3 bases from V and 6 bases from J, leaving 17 bases between. In DNA, the CDR3 is TGTGCCAGCAGTTTTTTCCTAGGGGTAGTTAATGGCTACACCTTC. Amino acid sequence: CASSFFLGVVNGYTF.

This sequence joins TRBV28 and TRBJ2-3; D gene uncertain. This CDR3 comprises 13 residues. CDR1 and CDR2 (germline): MDHEN, SYDVKM. The V gene lost 10 bases and the J gene lost 4 bases, with 15 bases spanning the gap. CDR3 region: CATPLCGADTQYF. CDR3 bases: TGTGCCACCCCACTTTGTGGCGCAGATACGCAGTATTTT.

The CDR3: CASRSPGQRRNIQYF. CDR3 DNA: TGTGCCAGCAGGTCACCGGGACAGAGAAGAAACATTCAGTACTTC. The chain has TRBV6-5 and TRBJ2-4, with TRBD1 matching 7 bases. After removal of 6 bases from V and 6 bases from J, the junction contained 11 bases not matched to a gene. Germline values: CDR1 MNHEY, CDR2 SVGAGI. The CDR3 is 15 residues long.

The chain recombines TRBV6-2 or TRBV6-3 with TRBJ1-2; D not resolved. Germline CDR1 is MNHEY and CDR2 is SVGEGT. The CDR3 is 15 residues long. V was pared by 6 bases and J by 0 bases, with 14 bases between. As DNA, the CDR3 is TGTGCCAGCAGCGATATAACAGCGTCTAACTATGGCTACACCTTC. Protein sequence: CASSDITASNYGYTF.

The CDR3 region is CASSQLAGVLLTDTQYF. CDR3 DNA sequence: TGCGCCAGCAGCCAGTTAGCGGGAGTCCTACTCACAGATACGCAGTATTTT. The chain joins TRBV4-3 to TRBJ2-3; 9 bases agree with TRBD2. The CDR3 consists of 17 residues. Germline CDR1 reads LGHNA; CDR2 reads YSLEER. J was trimmed by 2 bases and V by 3 bases; bases with no gene match: 9.

DNA for the CDR3: TGTGCCAGCAGTTACCAGTTGACAGGGACCAAAAACATTCAGTACTTC. This sequence encodes CASSYQLTGTKNIQYF. The J gene is TRBJ2-4, the V gene TRBV6-6, with TRBD1 identical over 7 bases. Germline CDR1 reads MNHNY; CDR2 reads SVGAGI (reference sequence). V shed 2 bases, J shed 2 bases, and the junction held 6 bases outside the gene matches. This CDR3 contains 16 residues.

The J gene is TRBJ2-7, the V gene TRBV6-2 or TRBV6-3, with 9 bases matching TRBD2. Germline V gene data show CDR1 as MNHEY and CDR2 as SVGEGT. The V gene end was trimmed by 0 bases and the J gene end by 3 bases; junction bases not matched to a gene: 3. The CDR3 spans 15 residues. CDR3 in amino acids: CASSYSPREGYEQYF. CDR3 coding DNA: TGTGCCAGCAGTTACTCTCCGCGGGAGGGCTACGAGCAGTACTTC.

This clonotype has only a few counts. This chain links TRBV15 with TRBJ2-5, with D possibly being TRBD1 (6 bases). Deletions cut 0 bases from V and 7 bases from J, with 15 bases between. CDR3 length equals 15 residues. In germline, CDR1 is LNHNV, CDR2 YYDKDF (reference sequence). The CDR3 reads CATSRDRGIKSTQYF. CDR3 sequence (DNA): TGTGCCACCAGCAGAGATAGGGGGATCAAGTCGACCCAGTACTTC. The variable domain in full, completed from reference TRBV15 and TRBJ2-5, reads DAMVIQNPRYQVTQFGKPVTLSCSQTLNHNVMYWYQQKSSQAPKLLFHYYDKDFNNEADTPDNFQSRRPNTSFCFLDIRSPGLGDTAMYLCATSRDRGIKSTQYFGPGTRLLVL.

This clonotype was recorded a few times. This chain uses TRBV7-2 with TRBJ2-7; D remains unclear. This CDR3 region has 15 residues. Germline V gene sequence: CDR1 SGHTA, CDR2 FQGNSA. V lost 5 bases, J lost 2 bases, and 16 bases lay in between. The CDR3 is CASSVGRNPPYEQYF. The DNA of the CDR3 is TGTGCCAGCAGCGTCGGACGCAACCCTCCCTACGAGCAGTACTTC.

A single count supports this clonotype. This chain joins TRBV27 and TRBJ1-6; D is perhaps TRBD1 (5 bases). CDR1 is MNHEY, CDR2 SMNVEV, per germline (reference sequence). V lost 7 bases to trimming and J lost 7 bases, with 23 bases between them. This CDR3 is 17 amino acids long. CDR3 DNA: TGTGCCAGCAAAAAACGCAACCCGACAGCTATGAATTCACCCCTCCACTTT. Its translation is CASKKRNPTAMNSPLHF.

The chain is built from TRBV28 and TRBJ2-7; D is ambiguous. V lost 0 bases, J lost 3 bases, and 6 bases lay in between. The V gene's germline CDR1 is MDHEN and CDR2 SYDVKM. This CDR3 contains 13 residues. CDR3 protein: CASSLWVHYEQYF. CDR3 in DNA: TGTGCCAGCAGTTTATGGGTCCACTACGAGCAGTACTTC.

Comment on this clonotype: This may come from a read error, since a much larger clone is one base off. The chain combines TRBV3-1 with TRBJ2-3; 15 bases are shared with TRBD2. J lost 8 bases, V lost 2 bases, and 5 bases had no gene match. Per germline, CDR1 LGHDT and CDR2 YNNKEL (reference sequence). The CDR3 is made up of 16 amino acids. Here the CDR3 reads CASSQRTSGRAGTQYF. The DNA for the CDR3 is TGTGCCAGCAGCCAAAGGACTAGCGGGAGGGCAGGTACGCAGTATTTT.

V usage is TRBV20-1 and J usage is TRBJ2-7; 12 nucleotides agree with TRBD2. The CDR3 extends over 16 amino acids. Germline CDR1 is DFQATT and CDR2 is SNEGSKA (reference sequence). V shed 6 bases, J shed 7 bases, and the junction held 16 bases outside the gene matches. The CDR3 nucleotides read TGCAGTGCCCTGCCGACTAGCGGGAGAGAATACAATGAGCAGTACTTC. Translating it yields CSALPTSGREYNEQYF.

The chain employs TRBV21-1 and TRBJ1-1. TRBV21-1 is designated a pseudogene. CDR3 length: 16 residues. In DNA form, the CDR3 reads TGTGCCAGCAGCAAATCAGAAAGGGCATGGAACACTGAAGCTTTCTTT. This encodes CASSKSERAWNTEAFF.

The V and J genes are TRBV6-5 and TRBJ2-7; 14 bases line up with TRBD2. Germline-derived CDR1 and CDR2 are MNHEY and SVGAGI. CDR3 length: 14 amino acids. The V and J ends lost 7 bases and 7 bases, in that order; junction bases with no gene match: 6. In DNA, the CDR3 is TGTGCCAGCAAGCGGGGACTAGCGGGAGTAGAGCAGTACTTC. Its translation: CASKRGLAGVEQYF.

The rearrangement uses TRBV27 and TRBJ1-1; unclear D gene. Trimming removed 2 bases at V and 6 bases at J, with 13 bases between. CDR1 and CDR2 from the germline V gene are MNHEY and SMNVEV (reference sequence). CDR3 length: 14 residues. The DNA for the CDR3 is TGTGCCAGCAGTTTAGGGGTCAGCTGGGCTGAAGCTTTCTTT. Translating gives CASSLGVSWAEAFF.

The V and J genes are TRBV28 and TRBJ1-2; no clear D gene. Germline CDR1 is MDHEN and CDR2 is SYDVKM. Trimming shortened V by 6 bases and J by 5 bases, and 13 bases separated the two germline ends. The CDR3 sequence is 13 residues long. The DNA for the CDR3 is TGTGCCAGCAGCTCATCCAACCTATATGGCTACACCTTC. It yields the protein CASSSSNLYGYTF.

The gene calls are TRBV5-5 and TRBJ2-3; tentative D call: TRBD2 (5 bases). This CDR3 spans 14 amino acids. Germline CDR1 reads SGHKS; CDR2 reads YYEKEE (reference sequence). V was clipped by 0 bases and J by 6 bases, with 11 bases between them. The CDR3 DNA is TGTGCCAGCAGCTTGGTGGGAGCCATGGATACGCAGTATTTT. Amino acids: CASSLVGAMDTQYF.

The genes are TRBV29-1 and TRBJ2-4, with 7 bases that match TRBD2. Trimming cost V 4 bases and J 0 bases; bases outside gene matches: 3. CDR1 is SQVTM and CDR2 is ANQGSEA in the germline V gene. The CDR3 sequence is 14 residues long. CDR3: CSVGVAGAKNIQYF. The CDR3 region has the DNA TGCAGCGTTGGAGTAGCGGGAGCCAAAAACATTCAGTACTTC.

In its sample, this clonotype was seen a few times. The J gene is TRBJ2-1, the V gene TRBV4-2, with D possibly matching TRBD2 (6 bases). Trimming cost V 0 bases and J 6 bases, with 9 bases left between them. The CDR3 loop spans 14 amino acids. Germline assignment: CDR1 LGHNA and CDR2 YNFKEQ. The CDR3 bases are TGTGCCAGCAGCCAAGAAACACTAGCCAATGAGCAGTTCTTC. Translating gives CASSQETLANEQFF.

The sample holds a few counts of this clonotype. The chain combines TRBV20-1 with TRBJ2-3, with D possibly matching TRBD1 (6 bases). Trimming shortened V by 0 bases and J by 1 base, and 14 bases separated the two germline ends. The CDR3 runs 16 residues. Germline V gene lookup returns CDR1 DFQATT and CDR2 SNEGSKA (reference sequence). CDR3 sequence reads: CSARDITGRGTDTQYF. DNA for the CDR3: TGCAGTGCTAGAGATATAACAGGGCGGGGCACAGATACGCAGTATTTT.

This chain links TRBV7-9 with TRBJ1-1, with D perhaps matching TRBD1 (5 bases). The germline CDR1 and CDR2 sequences are SEHNR and FQNEAQ (reference sequence). Between the trimmed V and J ends, which lost 1 base and 1 base, there was a span of 10 bases. The CDR3 totals 15 residues. The CDR3 nucleotides are TGTGCCAGCAGCTTAGTGGGGCACCGGAACACTGAAGCTTTCTTT. It specifies CASSLVGHRNTEAFF.

The chain employs TRBV20-1 and TRBJ2-7; 7 bases match TRBD1. The CDR3 totals 12 residues. Germline CDR1 is DFQATT and CDR2 is SNEGSKA (reference sequence). After removal of 6 bases from V and 3 bases from J, the junction contained 5 bases not matched to a gene. This CDR3 is CSAGTAGYEQYF. The CDR3 bases are TGCAGTGCCGGGACAGCCGGCTACGAGCAGTACTTC.